Below, 28 T cell receptor beta chains from the same sample are listed, as sequenced in a study of patients and donors after allogeneic stem cell transplantation. TCRdb called the RT-PCR reads again in MiXCR, with one record for every CDR3 protein. The sample carries 200,000 to 250,000 distinct CDR3 sequences, 12% to 15% recorded once. Input material: blood, either unsorted or a sorted T cell fraction (not recorded which). These TCRs come from a human donor who was either an allogeneic HSCT recipient or a stem cell or donor lymphocyte infusion donor (not recorded which). It is not recorded whose cells these are; they may come from a transplant donor.

The rearrangement uses TRBV6-6 and TRBJ2-3; D is uncertain. Trimming took 7 bases from V and 6 from J, leaving 8 bases between them. This CDR3 is built from 11 residues. CDR1 and CDR2 (germline): MNHNY, SVGAGI (reference sequence). Here the CDR3 reads CASKSSDTQYF. The DNA of the CDR3 is TGTGCCAGCAAGAGTTCGGATACGCAGTATTTT.

This clonotype occurred a few times. The genes are TRBV7-9 and TRBJ2-3; D is unclear. V was cut by 4 bases and J by 2 bases, with 13 bases left in between. The CDR3 has 15 residues. Germline CDR1 reads SEHNR; CDR2 reads FQNEAQ (reference sequence). The CDR3 DNA sequence: TGTGCCAGCAGCTCCCTGGGCTGGAACACAGATACGCAGTATTTT. Translating it yields CASSSLGWNTDTQYF.

This chain connects TRBV29-1 to TRBJ2-2; 8 bases fit TRBD1. The CDR3 extends over 18 amino acids. CDR1 SQVTM and CDR2 ANQGSEA come from the germline V gene. J was trimmed by 1 base and V by 7 bases; bases with no gene match: 17. As DNA, the CDR3 is TGCAGCGCCACATTCGTCAATTCAGGGGGCTGGAACACCGGGGAGCTGTTTTTT. This gives the protein CSATFVNSGGWNTGELFF.

In this sample, this clonotype turned up many times. The chain combines TRBV27 with TRBJ2-3; TRBD2 agrees at 10 bases. The germline CDR1 and CDR2 sequences are MNHEY and SMNVEV (reference sequence). V trimming: 8 bases; J trimming: 3 bases; junction bases outside the gene matches: 8. The CDR3 extends over 15 amino acids. The CDR3, as DNA: TGTGCCAGCCGACCAGCGGGAGGGTTAACAGATACGCAGTATTTT. This gives the protein CASRPAGGLTDTQYF.

The J gene is TRBJ2-5, the V gene TRBV12-3 or TRBV12-4, with D hard to call. This CDR3 region has 12 residues. V lost 5 bases, J lost 4 bases, and 8 bases lay in between. CDR3 sequence reads: CASSRFLETQYF. The CDR3, as DNA: TGTGCCAGCAGTCGGTTCTTAGAGACCCAGTACTTC.

J is TRBJ1-5 and V is TRBV6-2 or TRBV6-3, with D uncertain. The CDR3 is made up of 11 amino acids. Germline lookup yields CDR1 MNHEY and CDR2 SVGEGT. Trimming shortened V by 4 bases and J by 10 bases, and 8 bases separated the two germline ends. CDR3 DNA sequence: TGTGCCAGCAGTTCCGGACGTCCCCAGCATTTT. Encoded protein: CASSSGRPQHF.

The chain carries TRBV7-2 and TRBJ2-7; 11 nucleotides agree with TRBD2. With V trimmed by 5 bases and J by 7 bases, 10 bases remained unmatched. The germline V gene has CDR1 SGHTA and CDR2 FQGNSA. The CDR3 runs 15 residues. The CDR3, as DNA: TGTGCCAGCAGCACGGGACTAGCGGCCTTCGGGGAGCAGTACTTC. It translates to CASSTGLAAFGEQYF. Full variable domain (remainder filled in from reference TRBV7-2 and TRBJ2-7): GAGVSQSPSNKVTEKGKDVELRCDPISGHTALYWYRQSLGQGLEFLIYFQGNSAPDKSGLPSDRFSAERTGGSVSTLTIQRTQQEDSAVYLCASSTGLAAFGEQYFGPGTRLTVT.

There are a few counts of this clonotype. The chain links TRBV7-2 to TRBJ2-7; 9 nucleotides align to TRBD1. V was clipped by 5 bases and J by 6 bases; unmatched bases: 11. Germline V gene data show CDR1 as SGHTA and CDR2 as FQGNSA. The CDR3 runs 15 residues. DNA of the CDR3: TGTGCCAGCAGCCCGCGGACAGGGGCAGGGGGCGAGCAGTACTTC. Encoded protein: CASSPRTGAGGEQYF.

This clonotype was counted many times. This rearrangement joins TRBV12-3 or TRBV12-4 to TRBJ2-1; 11 bases match TRBD2. CDR3 length: 15 amino acids. The junction had 6 bases not matched to a gene; V was cut back by 6 bases and J by 5 bases. The CDR3 coding sequence is TGTGCCAGCAGCCCTAGCGGGAGGAAGAACAATGAGCAGTTCTTC. Amino acid sequence: CASSPSGRKNNEQFF.

The rearrangement joins TRBV11-2 to TRBJ2-1; 13 bases match TRBD2. Losses at the gene ends were 4 bases for V and 0 bases for J; bases not matched to a gene: 9. The CDR3 spans 19 residues. Germline loops: CDR1 SGHAT, CDR2 FQNNGV. In DNA, the CDR3 is TGTGCCAGCAGCTCTCCGGGACTAGCGGGGTCCCTCTCCTACAATGAGCAGTTCTTC. It codes for CASSSPGLAGSLSYNEQFF.

This clonotype was detected ten times or more. The chain uses TRBV12-3 or TRBV12-4 and TRBJ2-7; D not certain. Trimming left V 2 bases short and J 0 bases short, with 8 bases between. The CDR3 spans 14 residues. DNA of the CDR3: TGTGCCAGCAGTTTATCCGGAAGCTCCTACGAGCAGTACTTC. This translates into CASSLSGSSYEQYF.

The genes are TRBV9 and TRBJ2-3, with D tentatively TRBD1 or TRBD2 (5 bases each). This CDR3 comprises 14 residues. The germline V gene has CDR1 SGDLS and CDR2 YYNGEE. The V end lost 7 bases, the J end lost 1 base, and 13 bases lay between the germline ends. The CDR3 loop reads CASGEGTRTDTQYF. DNA for the CDR3: TGTGCCAGCGGGGAAGGGACCCGCACAGATACGCAGTATTTT.

The chain couples TRBV4-1 to TRBJ2-6; no clear D. The CDR3 is made up of 13 amino acids. Trimming stripped 4 bases from V and 13 bases from J, with 14 bases between. Germline V gives CDR1 MGHRA, CDR2 YSYEKL. CDR3 amino acids: CASSPGSSGVLTF. CDR3 nucleotides: TGCGCCAGCAGCCCAGGTTCAAGTGGAGTCCTGACTTTC.

In its sample, this clonotype was seen many times. This sequence joins TRBV5-1 and TRBJ1-4; perhaps TRBD1 as D (6 bases). V dropped 2 bases and J dropped 4 bases, with 18 bases sitting between them. CDR1 is SGHRS and CDR2 is YFSETQ in the germline V gene. This CDR3 comprises 17 residues. CDR3 residues: CASSLRRGGAGNEKLFF. The CDR3 DNA reads as TGCGCCAGCAGCTTACGCCGCGGGGGCGCGGGTAATGAAAAACTGTTTTTT.

This clonotype was picked up a small number of times. This rearrangement joins TRBV20-1 to TRBJ2-3, with D possibly matching TRBD2 (6 bases). Per germline, CDR1 DFQATT and CDR2 SNEGSKA (reference sequence). CDR3 length: 15 residues. The V end lost 0 bases, the J end lost 2 bases, and 12 bases lay between the germline ends. The CDR3 loop reads CSARDRAGYTDTQYF. In DNA form, the CDR3 reads TGCAGTGCTAGAGATCGGGCGGGGTACACAGATACGCAGTATTTT.

The rearrangement links TRBV6-1 to TRBJ2-3; D perhaps matches TRBD2 (5 bases). The CDR3 covers 15 residues. V was clipped by 6 bases and J by 4 bases, with 17 bases between them. Germline V gene sequence: CDR1 MNHNS, CDR2 SASEGT. The CDR3 DNA reads as TGTGCCAGCAGACAAACCACCTCGCGGGCAGATACGCAGTATTTT. Residues: CASRQTTSRADTQYF.

This clonotype was counted ten times or more. An end of the junction differs from the germline gene, which may be a read error. The chain has TRBV7-9 and TRBJ1-1; no clear D gene. CDR3 length equals 11 residues. Germline V gene data show CDR1 as SEHNR and CDR2 as FQNEAQ (reference sequence). DNA for the CDR3: TGTGCCAGCAGCTGGGAGGGTCCCCGCGACTTT. As protein: CASSWEGPRDF.

At least ten counts were recorded for this clonotype. This chain links TRBV27 with TRBJ1-2, with a weak D call TRBD1 (6 bases). The length of the CDR3 is 14 residues. Trimming removed 1 base at V and 3 bases at J, with 9 bases between. Germline-derived CDR1 and CDR2 are MNHEY and SMNVEV (reference sequence). The CDR3 loop reads CASSLYGGDYGYTF. CDR3 nucleotides: TGTGCCAGCAGTTTATATGGGGGCGACTATGGCTACACCTTC.

This clonotype has ten or more counts. V and J are TRBV5-1 and TRBJ2-3; 7 bases are a match to TRBD1. V lost 0 bases, J lost 4 bases, and 2 bases stayed unmatched. The CDR3 spans 14 residues. Germline loops: CDR1 SGHRS, CDR2 YFSETQ. This chain's CDR3 is CASSLEGGSDTQYF. CDR3 DNA: TGCGCCAGCAGCTTGGAAGGGGGCTCAGATACGCAGTATTTT.

This clonotype was detected ten times or more. The rearrangement joins TRBV7-2 to TRBJ2-5, with 7 nucleotides matching TRBD2. The CDR3 totals 15 residues. Germline lookup yields CDR1 SGHTA and CDR2 FQGNSA. With V trimmed by 4 bases and J by 4 bases, 9 bases remained unmatched. The CDR3 region is CASSSVGLRPETQYF. CDR3 DNA sequence: TGTGCCAGCAGCTCCGTGGGACTACGCCCAGAGACCCAGTACTTC.

V gene TRBV6-1 combines with J gene TRBJ1-6; the D gene is possibly TRBD1 (5 bases). CDR3 length: 15 residues. The V gene lost 1 base and the J gene lost 5 bases, with 9 bases spanning the gap. Germline V gene data show CDR1 as MNHNS and CDR2 as SASEGT. The CDR3 sequence is CASSEDRFNNSPLHF. The DNA of the CDR3 is TGTGCCAGCAGTGAAGACAGGTTCAATAATTCACCCCTCCACTTT.

V is TRBV20-1 and J is TRBJ2-3; 11 positions agree with TRBD2. The trim removed 4 bases at V and 4 bases at J, leaving 7 bases unmatched. The CDR3 is 15 residues long. Germline-derived CDR1 and CDR2 are DFQATT and SNEGSKA (reference sequence). The CDR3 DNA reads TGCAGTGCTATTAGCGGGAGGGCCTTCGCAGATACGCAGTATTTT. Translating it yields CSAISGRAFADTQYF.

In its sample, this clonotype was seen a few times. The J gene is TRBJ1-2, the V gene TRBV2; 10 bases fit TRBD1. The CDR3 consists of 14 residues. Germline values: CDR1 SNHLY, CDR2 FYNNEI. The J segment lost 4 bases and the V segment lost 7 bases, leaving 6 bases of the junction unmatched. CDR3 protein: CASTEGQGSYGYTF. The CDR3 nucleotides read TGTGCCAGCACCGAGGGACAGGGGAGCTATGGCTACACCTTC. The complete variable domain, with remaining parts taken from reference TRBV2 and TRBJ1-2, reads EPEVTQTPSHQVTQMGQEVILRCVPISNHLYFYWYRQILGQKVEFLVSFYNNEISEKSEIFDDQFSVERPDGSNFTLKIRSTKLEDSAMYFCASTEGQGSYGYTFGSGTRLTVV.

This clonotype occurred many times. This rearrangement joins TRBV20-1 to TRBJ2-3; D is unclear. Germline V gene data show CDR1 as DFQATT and CDR2 as SNEGSKA (reference sequence). V was clipped by 0 bases and J by 5 bases, with 6 bases between them. This CDR3 spans 12 amino acids. The CDR3 protein is CSARDNRDTQYF. The CDR3 region has the DNA TGCAGTGCTAGAGATAATAGAGATACGCAGTATTTT.

This clonotype has only a few counts. V and J are TRBV10-3 and TRBJ1-4; the D gene is possibly TRBD1 (5 bases). The CDR3 covers 14 residues. Germline V gene lookup returns CDR1 ENHRY and CDR2 SYGVKD. V was cut by 10 bases and J by 7 bases, with 19 bases left in between. The chain's CDR3 is CATASAGSSEKLFF. In nucleotides, the CDR3 is TGTGCCACCGCCTCGGCAGGGTCCTCTGAAAAACTGTTTTTT.

The chain couples TRBV10-3 to TRBJ2-5; unclear D gene. The ends were cut back, 6 bases at V and 5 bases at J, with 10 bases in the middle. Germline CDR1 and CDR2: ENHRY and SYGVKD. This CDR3 is built from 12 residues. The CDR3 nucleotides read TGTGCCATCAGCCCGACACATGAGACCCAGTACTTC. It codes for CAISPTHETQYF.

This clonotype has more than one count but fewer than ten. The V gene is TRBV30, the J gene TRBJ2-3; the match to TRBD2 covers 8 bases. Trimming removed 1 base from V and 1 base from J; junction bases left unmatched: 7. The CDR3 spans 16 residues. The germline CDR1 and CDR2 sequences are GTSNPN and SVGIG (reference sequence). The CDR3 reads CAWSAGRGARTDTQYF. In DNA, the CDR3 is TGTGCCTGGAGTGCGGGGCGGGGGGCCCGCACAGATACGCAGTATTTT.

This clonotype has ten or more counts. The chain links TRBV5-6 to TRBJ1-1; D is undetermined. The germline gives CDR1 SGHDT, CDR2 YYEEEE. This CDR3 has 14 amino acids. Trimming removed 0 bases at V and 6 bases at J, with 12 bases between. Here the CDR3 DNA reads TGTGCCAGCAGCTTGGACACGACAACAGCTGAAGCTTTCTTT. Translated: CASSLDTTTAEAFF.